Below, 24 T cell receptor beta chains from the same sample are listed, as sequenced in a study of T cell responses to AZD1222 COVID-19 vaccine. Clones were read by immunoSEQ multiplex PCR, and TCRdb kept only the in-frame ones, dropping some. The data show over 60,000 clones, about four fifths seen once. The sequences come from peripheral blood, collected on day 0 of MenACWY control vaccination. The receptor source for this set is an adult in good health.

The chain has TRBV2 and TRBJ2-7; the match to TRBD2 covers 8 bases. V trimming: 9 bases; J trimming: 5 bases; junction bases outside the gene matches: 12. Germline CDR1 reads SNHLY; CDR2 reads FYNNEI. CDR3 length: 14 residues. CDR3 nucleotides: TGTGCCAGTACTCTGGGCGGGGGGAGAAACGAGCAGTACTTC. It translates to CASTLGGGRNEQYF.

This chain joins TRBV6-5 and TRBJ1-1; 7 bases map to TRBD1. Germline CDR1 is MNHEY and CDR2 is SVGAGI. V shed 5 bases and J 6 bases; nucleotides not matched to a gene: 6. The CDR3 spans 13 residues. CDR3 protein: CASSRDRESEAFF. Written as DNA, the CDR3 is TGTGCCAGCAGTCGCGACAGGGAATCTGAAGCTTTCTTT.

The chain carries TRBV5-1 and TRBJ2-1; unclear D gene. Germline values: CDR1 SGHRS, CDR2 YFSETQ. V was cut by 3 bases and J by 0 bases, with 13 bases left in between. This CDR3 spans 16 amino acids. DNA of the CDR3: TGCGCCAGCAGCTCGGGCCTAGTAAGCTCCTACAATGAGCAGTTCTTC. Its protein is CASSSGLVSSYNEQFF. Combining the CDR3 with reference TRBV5-1 and TRBJ2-1 gives the whole variable domain KAGVTQTPRYLIKTRGQQVTLSCSPISGHRSVSWYQQTPGQGLQFLFEYFSETQRNKGNFPGRFSGRQFSNSRSEMNVSTLELGDSALYLCASSSGLVSSYNEQFFGPGTRLTVL.

The CDR3 spells CASTRDRVYNEQFF. CDR3 nucleotide sequence: TGCGCCAGCACGCGGGACCGAGTCTACAATGAGCAGTTCTTC. This chain links TRBV5-1 with TRBJ2-1, with a tentative D call TRBD2 (6 bases). Trimming cost V 6 bases and J 3 bases, with 13 bases left between them. Germline V CDR1 and CDR2: SGHRS, YFSETQ. The CDR3 length is 14 residues.

The chain carries TRBV6-6 and TRBJ1-1; D ambiguous. The ends were cut back, 4 bases at V and 0 bases at J, with 15 bases in the middle. This CDR3 is 16 amino acids long. Germline V lookup: CDR1 MNHNY, CDR2 SVGAGI (reference sequence). The CDR3 sequence is CASSLGPPGMNTEAFF. The DNA of the CDR3 is TGTGCCAGCAGTTTGGGCCCTCCGGGCATGAACACTGAAGCTTTCTTT.

This clone was seen a single time. The chain combines TRBV5-1 with TRBJ2-2; 7 bases are a match to TRBD1. This CDR3 is built from 16 residues. V shed 7 bases and J 7 bases; nucleotides not matched to a gene: 16. Germline-derived CDR1 and CDR2 are SGHRS and YFSETQ. The CDR3 sequence: CASHKEQGPRGGELFF. CDR3 in DNA: TGCGCCAGCCATAAGGAACAGGGGCCTAGGGGCGGGGAGCTGTTTTTT.

The chain carries TRBV28 and TRBJ1-1; weak D call: TRBD1 (6 bases). CDR3 length: 15 amino acids. Germline V gives CDR1 MDHEN, CDR2 SYDVKM. The V end lost 5 bases, the J end lost 6 bases, and 19 bases lay between the germline ends. CDR3 in amino acids: CASSLGGWTESEAFF. The CDR3 nucleotides read TGTGCCAGCAGTCTAGGGGGATGGACAGAATCTGAAGCTTTCTTT.

The chain combines TRBV27 with TRBJ2-1; D is unclear. V lost 1 base to trimming and J lost 6 bases, with 16 bases between them. Germline CDR1 reads MNHEY; CDR2 reads SMNVEV (reference sequence). The CDR3 loop spans 16 amino acids. In DNA form, the CDR3 reads TGTGCCAGCAGTTTATTGGGGTTTGCCACGGCCAATGAGCAGTTCTTC. It yields the protein CASSLLGFATANEQFF.

The chain employs TRBV6-2 or TRBV6-3 and TRBJ2-1; 8 positions match TRBD2. With 4 bases clipped from V and 7 bases from J, the junction kept 9 bases outside the gene matches. The CDR3 is 15 residues long. Germline assignment: CDR1 MNHEY and CDR2 SVGEGT. Written as DNA, the CDR3 is TGTGCCAGCAGTTCCGGCGGGGGGTTAGCGAATGAGCAGTTCTTC. Translation: CASSSGGGLANEQFF.

The chain carries TRBV7-8 and TRBJ2-7; TRBD1 is a possible D gene (5 bases). This CDR3 spans 14 amino acids. Trimming took off 2 bases at V and 11 bases at J, with 19 bases between the two ends. Germline loops: CDR1 SGHVS, CDR2 FQNEAQ. In nucleotides, the CDR3 is TGTGCCAGCAGCTTATTGGCAAGTGGGGCCATTGAGTACTTC. Protein product: CASSLLASGAIEYF. Supplemented by reference TRBV7-8 and TRBJ2-7, the full variable domain reads GAGVSQSPRYKVAKRGQDVALRCDPISGHVSLFWYQQALGQGPEFLTYFQNEAQLDKSGLPSDRFFAERPEGSVSTLKIQRTQQEDSAVYLCASSLLASGAIEYFGPGTRLTVT.

The chain uses TRBV24-1 and TRBJ1-2, with D hard to call. Trimming cost V 8 bases and J 4 bases, with 7 bases left between them. The CDR3 is 11 amino acids. Looked up from germline, CDR1 is KGHDR and CDR2 is SFDVKD. CDR3 in amino acids: CATKESYGYTF. CDR3 nucleotide sequence: TGTGCCACCAAAGAGAGCTATGGCTACACCTTC.

This chain uses TRBV19 with TRBJ1-1; possible D gene TRBD1, 5 bases. Germline V gene lookup returns CDR1 LNHDA and CDR2 SQIVND (reference sequence). Trimming stripped 3 bases from V and 4 bases from J, with 18 bases between. CDR3 length equals 16 residues. The CDR3 sequence is CASSIGTGTSGTEAFF. The CDR3 nucleotides are TGTGCCAGTAGTATTGGGACCGGGACCTCGGGCACTGAAGCTTTCTTT.

This clone has only a few counts. V usage is TRBV30 and J usage is TRBJ1-4; D is uncertain. V shed 5 bases and J shed 8 bases, with 15 bases lying between them. The germline CDR1 and CDR2 sequences are GTSNPN and SVGIG (reference sequence). This CDR3 is 13 amino acids long. CDR3 in DNA: TGTGCCTGGGCACCGGGATCATTCGAAAAACTGTTTTTT. Translated, it gives CAWAPGSFEKLFF.

V and J are TRBV6-1 and TRBJ2-2; unclear D gene. V lost 3 bases, J lost 5 bases, and 4 bases lay in between. This CDR3 region has 12 residues. Germline CDR1 reads MNHNS; CDR2 reads SASEGT. CDR3 bases: TGTGCCAGCAGTGACAGAACCGGGGAGCTGTTTTTT. Its translation: CASSDRTGELFF.

This clone was recorded at least ten times. The chain has TRBV7-2 and TRBJ2-7; possible D gene TRBD2, 5 bases. Looked up from germline, CDR1 is SGHTA and CDR2 is FQGNSA. V lost 5 bases and J lost 6, with 20 bases in between. The CDR3 contains 15 residues. Here the CDR3 DNA reads TGTGCCAGCAGCCCCCAACGCTTCAAAGGGAGCGAGCAGTACTTC. This encodes CASSPQRFKGSEQYF.

In this sample, this clone turned up a few times. This sequence joins TRBV4-3 and TRBJ1-4; 7 bases are shared with TRBD1. The CDR3 totals 16 residues. V lost 0 bases and J lost 4; bases outside the gene matches: 5. Per germline, CDR1 LGHNA and CDR2 YSLEER. The CDR3 here is CASSQDSGQRNEKLFF. DNA of the CDR3: TGCGCCAGCAGCCAAGATTCGGGACAGCGTAATGAAAAACTGTTTTTT.

The chain combines TRBV5-4 with TRBJ2-7, with D possibly TRBD2 on 6 matching bases. Trimming took 0 bases from V and 6 from J, leaving 13 bases between them. Germline lookup yields CDR1 SGHNT and CDR2 YYREEE (reference sequence). The CDR3 consists of 14 residues. The CDR3 here is CASSLEGAGREQYF. In DNA, the CDR3 is TGTGCCAGCAGCTTGGAAGGGGCGGGACGCGAGCAGTACTTC.

The J gene is TRBJ1-6, the V gene TRBV28, with D possibly TRBD1 on 5 matching bases. V lost 2 bases and J 13 bases, leaving 24 bases between the germline ends. This CDR3 region has 17 residues. In germline, CDR1 is MDHEN, CDR2 SYDVKM. Here the CDR3 reads CASSLGGGASTTNPLHF. DNA of the CDR3: TGTGCCAGCAGTTTAGGGGGAGGGGCGTCGACCACTAATCCCCTCCACTTT.

The chain recombines TRBV5-4 with TRBJ2-1; no definite D call. Per the germline V gene, CDR1 is SGHNT and CDR2 is YYREEE (reference sequence). The CDR3 covers 15 residues. V was clipped by 0 bases and J by 0 bases, with 7 bases between them. CDR3 coding DNA: TGTGCCAGCAGCTTGGTCGCAAGCTCCTACAATGAGCAGTTCTTC. It yields the protein CASSLVASSYNEQFF. Using reference TRBV5-4 and TRBJ2-1 for the parts outside the CDR3, the full variable domain is ETGVTQSPTHLIKTRGQQVTLRCSSQSGHNTVSWYQQALGQGPQFIFQYYREEENGRGNFPPRFSGLQFPNYSSELNVNALELDDSALYLCASSLVASSYNEQFFGPGTRLTVL.

CDR3 sequence: CASNIGEMNTEAFF. DNA of the CDR3: TGTGCCAGCAATATCGGCGAGATGAACACTGAAGCTTTCTTT. The V and J genes are TRBV6-5 and TRBJ1-1; no definite D call. Germline V gene data show CDR1 as MNHEY and CDR2 as SVGAGI. The CDR3 consists of 14 residues. The germline V and J ends were trimmed by 7 bases and 0 bases, with 12 bases remaining between them.

The chain uses TRBV5-8 and TRBJ2-2; D gene unclear. Germline lookup yields CDR1 SGHTS and CDR2 YDEGEE. The ends were cut back, 4 bases at V and 0 bases at J, with 7 bases in the middle. The CDR3 is made up of 14 amino acids. CDR3 amino acids: CASSAVSNTGELFF. The CDR3 DNA reads TGTGCCAGCAGCGCAGTCTCGAACACCGGGGAGCTGTTTTTT.

The V gene is TRBV28, the J gene TRBJ1-2; TRBD1 is a possible D gene (5 bases). Germline V CDR1 and CDR2: MDHEN, SYDVKM. Trimming stripped 2 bases from V and 6 bases from J, with 13 bases between. CDR3 length equals 14 residues. CDR3 residues: CASSLRGGENGYTF. CDR3 sequence (DNA): TGTGCCAGCAGTTTACGCGGGGGAGAGAATGGCTACACCTTC.

V is TRBV7-9 and J is TRBJ2-3, with 13 bases identical to TRBD2. Per germline, CDR1 SEHNR and CDR2 FQNEAQ (reference sequence). This CDR3 spans 15 amino acids. Unmatched junction bases numbered 1, after V lost 3 bases and J lost 4 bases. CDR3: CASSLGLAGPDTQYF. For the CDR3, the DNA is TGTGCCAGCAGCTTGGGACTAGCGGGACCAGATACGCAGTATTTT.

The rearrangement links TRBV5-8 to TRBJ2-2, with a possible D match to TRBD1 (6 bases). Trimming cost V 2 bases and J 4 bases, with 9 bases left between them. The CDR3 runs to 14 residues. Germline CDR1 is SGHTS and CDR2 is YDEGEE. The CDR3 here is CASSFRGTTGELFF. CDR3 nucleotide sequence: TGTGCCAGCAGCTTCAGGGGTACCACCGGGGAGCTGTTTTTT.